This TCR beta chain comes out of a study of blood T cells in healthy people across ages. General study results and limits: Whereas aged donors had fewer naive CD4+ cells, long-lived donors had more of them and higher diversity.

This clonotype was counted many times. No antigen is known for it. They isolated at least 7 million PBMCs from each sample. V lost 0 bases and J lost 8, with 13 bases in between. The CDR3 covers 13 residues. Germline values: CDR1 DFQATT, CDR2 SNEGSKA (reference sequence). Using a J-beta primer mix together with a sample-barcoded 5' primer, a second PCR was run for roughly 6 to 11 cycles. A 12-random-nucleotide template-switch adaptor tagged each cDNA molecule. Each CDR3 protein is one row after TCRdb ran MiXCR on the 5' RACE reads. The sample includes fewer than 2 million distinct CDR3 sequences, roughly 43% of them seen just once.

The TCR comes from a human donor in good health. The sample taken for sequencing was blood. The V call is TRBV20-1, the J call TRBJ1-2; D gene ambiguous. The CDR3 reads CSAREGGLRGYTF. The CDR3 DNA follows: TGCAGTGCTAGAGAGGGAGGCCTCAGGGGCTACACCTTC.